The source of this TCR beta chain is a study of CD8+CD57+ T cells in acquired aplastic anemia. Before being chosen for sequencing, patients had shown CD8+CD57+ cell expansion by flow cytometry. CDR1 is LNHNV, CDR2 YYDKDF, per germline (reference sequence). The CDR3 is 18 amino acids. With respect to this clonotype: Relative to the germline gene, one junction end is altered; a read error may explain this.

The template for TCR beta VDJ and CDR3 sequence profiling was genomic DNA. In TCRdb, the reads were re-called with MiXCR into one record per CDR3 protein. The sample records 200,000 to 250,000 distinct CDR3 sequences, roughly 45% being singletons. Source material: sorted CD4+, CD8+, or CD8+CD57+ T cells (not recorded which) from PBMCs. The chain employs TRBV15 and TRBJ1-5; no reliable D call. This receptor was identified in a human donor with aplastic anemia. The CDR3 sequence is CAASRGDEDGPLEQPQHF. In nucleotides, the CDR3 is TGTGCCGCCAGCAGAGGAGATGAAGATGGGCCCCTTGAGCAGCCCCAGCATTTT.